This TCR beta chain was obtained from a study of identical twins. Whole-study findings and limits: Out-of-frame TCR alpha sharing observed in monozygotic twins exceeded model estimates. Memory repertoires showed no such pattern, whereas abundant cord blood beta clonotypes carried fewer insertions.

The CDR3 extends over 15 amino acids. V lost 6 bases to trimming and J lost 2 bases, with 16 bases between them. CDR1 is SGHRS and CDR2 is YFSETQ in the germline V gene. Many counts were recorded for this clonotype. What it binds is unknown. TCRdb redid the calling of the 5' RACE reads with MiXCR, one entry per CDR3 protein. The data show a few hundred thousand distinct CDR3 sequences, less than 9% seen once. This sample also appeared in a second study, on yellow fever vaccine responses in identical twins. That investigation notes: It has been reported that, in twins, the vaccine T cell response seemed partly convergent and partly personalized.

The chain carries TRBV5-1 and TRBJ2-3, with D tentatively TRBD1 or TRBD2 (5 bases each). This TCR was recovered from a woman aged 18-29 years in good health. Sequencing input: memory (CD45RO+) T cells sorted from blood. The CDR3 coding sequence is TGCGCCAGCATCCGTGGGACGGCCCTCACAGATACGCAGTATTTT. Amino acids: CASIRGTALTDTQYF. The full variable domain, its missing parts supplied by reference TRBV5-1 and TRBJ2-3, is KAGVTQTPRYLIKTRGQQVTLSCSPISGHRSVSWYQQTPGQGLQFLFEYFSETQRNKGNFPGRFSGRQFSNSRSEMNVSTLELGDSALYLCASIRGTALTDTQYFGPGTRLTVL.